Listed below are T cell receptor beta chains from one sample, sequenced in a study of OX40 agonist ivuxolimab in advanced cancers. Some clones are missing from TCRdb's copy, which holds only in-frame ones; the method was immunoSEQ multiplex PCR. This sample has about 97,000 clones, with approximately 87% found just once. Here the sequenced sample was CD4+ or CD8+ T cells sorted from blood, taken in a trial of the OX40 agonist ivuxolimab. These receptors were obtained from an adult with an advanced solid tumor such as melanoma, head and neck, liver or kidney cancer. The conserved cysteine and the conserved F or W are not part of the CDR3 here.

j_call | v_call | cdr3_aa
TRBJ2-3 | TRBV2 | ASSYRQAKSTDTQY
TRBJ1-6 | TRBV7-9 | ASSPVSGGIYNSPLH
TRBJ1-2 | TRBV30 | AWSVQGPPKGT
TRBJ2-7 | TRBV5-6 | ASSLGSGSLSSYEQY
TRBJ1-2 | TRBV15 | ATSRDPGQGLIYGYT
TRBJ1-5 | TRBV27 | ASSLSGVAEGRSQPQH
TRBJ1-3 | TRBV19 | ASRSSGGGNTIY
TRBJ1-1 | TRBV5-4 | ASKKGGNTEAF
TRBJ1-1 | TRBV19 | ASSTRLDRFAPLNTEAF
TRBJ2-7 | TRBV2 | ASSEQGTSGGSYEQY
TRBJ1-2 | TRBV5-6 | ASSSDYYGYT
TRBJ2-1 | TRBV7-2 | ASSLPWDRPNEQF
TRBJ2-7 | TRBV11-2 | ASSPLTSEQY
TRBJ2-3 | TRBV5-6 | ASSSGLASTDTQY
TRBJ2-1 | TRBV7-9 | ASSLGLAGVGIDEQF
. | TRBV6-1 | ASRMALAGGYEQY
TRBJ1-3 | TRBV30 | AWSAPSGSLPFGNTIY
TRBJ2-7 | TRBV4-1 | ASSQGLDRPYEQY
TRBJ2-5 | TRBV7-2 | ASSPSGVQITQY
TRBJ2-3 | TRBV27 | ASSSRDTQY
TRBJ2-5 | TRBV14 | ASSWYQETQY
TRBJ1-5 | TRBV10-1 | ASPLLSGKKGYQPQH
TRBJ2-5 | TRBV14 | ASSLEETYQETQY
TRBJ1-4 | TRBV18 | ASSLGRDSNEKLF
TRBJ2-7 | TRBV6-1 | ASSEGTGGIYEQY
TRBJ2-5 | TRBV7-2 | ASSRGVQETQY
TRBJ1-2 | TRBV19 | ASSMSRTGWRVNYGYT
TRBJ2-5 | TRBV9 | ASSGGGGGEETQY
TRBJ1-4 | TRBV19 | ASKSILFTNEKLF
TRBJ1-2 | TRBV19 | ASNHQGPLLGYT
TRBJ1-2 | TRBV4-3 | ASSQEIFRGSSSVDYGYT